Listed below are T cell receptor beta chains from one sample, sequenced in a study of shared clonotypes between healthy human individuals. The table came from immunoSEQ multiplex PCR; TCRdb's copy has only in-frame clones and leaves some out. Among over 2 million clones listed, about 95% were seen once. The sample consisted of naive CD8+ T cells sorted from blood. The receptors here all came from a man between 18 and 29 years old in good health. Both conserved end residues are part of each CDR3. The D gene is left open where the match is weak. Rows may omit the clone size; those that give it use once, few, many or a size class.

abundance: NA
v_gene: TRBV28
d_gene: NA
j_gene: TRBJ1-5
CDR3nt: TGTGCCAGCAGTTTACGGGGGGATCAGCCCCAGCATTTT
CDR3aa: CASSLRGDQPQHF

abundance: once
v_gene: TRBV7-9
d_gene: NA
j_gene: TRBJ2-5
CDR3nt: TGTGCCAGCAGCTTAGGGGATGAGACCCAGTACTTC
CDR3aa: CASSLGDETQYF

abundance: once
v_gene: TRBV13
d_gene: TRBD2
j_gene: TRBJ2-5
CDR3nt: TGTGCCAGCAGCCGAGCGAGCGGGGGGGCCGAGACCCAGTACTTC
CDR3aa: CASSRASGGAETQYF

abundance: NA
v_gene: TRBV4-1
d_gene: NA
j_gene: TRBJ2-3
CDR3nt: TGCGCCAGCAGCCATCTAGGCCGAAGAGTCACAGATACGCAGTATTTT
CDR3aa: CASSHLGRRVTDTQYF

abundance: NA
v_gene: TRBV7-8
d_gene: NA
j_gene: TRBJ1-5
CDR3nt: TGTGCCAGCAGCCAACCGACAGGTATCGAGGCTCTAAATCAGCCCCAGCATTTT
CDR3aa: CASSQPTGIEALNQPQHF

abundance: once
v_gene: TRBV5-1
d_gene: NA
j_gene: TRBJ2-5
CDR3nt: TGCGCCAGCAGCCTGGCGGAAGGGCCAGAGACCCAGTACTTC
CDR3aa: CASSLAEGPETQYF

abundance: NA
v_gene: TRBV12-5
d_gene: NA
j_gene: TRBJ2-7
CDR3nt: TGTGCTAGTGGTTCCTTCTACGAGCAGTACTTC
CDR3aa: CASGSFYEQYF

abundance: NA
v_gene: TRBV9
d_gene: NA
j_gene: TRBJ2-5
CDR3nt: TGTGCCAGGCCCTCCCAGTACTTC
CDR3aa: CARPSQYF

abundance: NA
v_gene: TRBV4-1
d_gene: NA
j_gene: TRBJ1-6
CDR3nt: TGCGCCAGCAGCCAAGATGATCACCAGCCGAGCTCCTATAATTCACCCCTCCACTTT
CDR3aa: CASSQDDHQPSSYNSPLHF

abundance: NA
v_gene: TRBV27
d_gene: TRBD1
j_gene: TRBJ2-1
CDR3nt: TGTGCCAGCATCGTCACAGGGGGCCATGAGCAGTTCTTC
CDR3aa: CASIVTGGHEQFF

abundance: NA
v_gene: TRBV9
d_gene: NA
j_gene: TRBJ2-2
CDR3nt: TGTGCCAGCAGCGAAACGGGGATGGGCACCGGGGAGCTGTTTTTT
CDR3aa: CASSETGMGTGELFF

abundance: NA
v_gene: TRBV9
d_gene: NA
j_gene: TRBJ1-1
CDR3nt: TGTGCCAGCAGCGTAAGTGGTGGCACTGAAGCTTTCTTT
CDR3aa: CASSVSGGTEAFF

abundance: NA
v_gene: TRBV7-2
d_gene: NA
j_gene: TRBJ2-1
CDR3nt: TGTGCCAGCAGCTTGGGGGCTTCGAACTTAAATGAGCAGTTCTTC
CDR3aa: CASSLGASNLNEQFF

abundance: NA
v_gene: TRBV30
d_gene: NA
j_gene: TRBJ1-6
CDR3nt: TGTGCCTGGAGTGACGGGAGCTCCTATAATTCACCCCTCCACTTT
CDR3aa: CAWSDGSSYNSPLHF

abundance: NA
v_gene: TRBV19
d_gene: TRBD2
j_gene: TRBJ2-7
CDR3nt: TGTGCCAGTAGAAACAGTCGGGGTAGCGGGAGGGACTTCGTCTACGAGCAGTACTTC
CDR3aa: CASRNSRGSGRDFVYEQYF

abundance: NA
v_gene: TRBV7-9
d_gene: NA
j_gene: TRBJ2-7
CDR3nt: TGTGCCAGCAGCTCTGGCCAAAAACCCTACGAGCAGTACTTC
CDR3aa: CASSSGQKPYEQYF

abundance: NA
v_gene: TRBV7-8
d_gene: TRBD2
j_gene: TRBJ2-7
CDR3nt: TGTGCCAGCAGCCCAATAGCGGGAGCCTACGAGCAGTACTTC
CDR3aa: CASSPIAGAYEQYF

abundance: NA
v_gene: TRBV9
d_gene: NA
j_gene: TRBJ2-3
CDR3nt: TGTGCCAGCAGCGTAGGCCCAGGGGAGACAGATACGCAGTATTTT
CDR3aa: CASSVGPGETDTQYF

abundance: NA
v_gene: TRBV19
d_gene: TRBD1
j_gene: TRBJ2-7
CDR3nt: TGTGCCAGTAGAGAACAGGGGAGCTCCTACGAGCAGTACTTC
CDR3aa: CASREQGSSYEQYF

abundance: NA
v_gene: TRBV7-8
d_gene: TRBD1
j_gene: TRBJ2-2
CDR3nt: TGTGCCAGCAGAGATGGGACAGGAAACACCGGGGAGCTGTTTTTT
CDR3aa: CASRDGTGNTGELFF

abundance: NA
v_gene: TRBV4-1
d_gene: NA
j_gene: TRBJ2-7
CDR3nt: TGCGCCAGCAGCCAAGAAGCGTACCTGAGCTCCTACGAGCAGTACTTC
CDR3aa: CASSQEAYLSSYEQYF

abundance: NA
v_gene: TRBV4-3
d_gene: NA
j_gene: TRBJ1-6
CDR3nt: TGCGCCAGCAGCCAAGTTCTCAGCTCCTATAATTCACCCCTCCACTTT
CDR3aa: CASSQVLSSYNSPLHF

abundance: NA
v_gene: TRBV5-1
d_gene: NA
j_gene: TRBJ1-6
CDR3nt: TGCGCCAGCACCGAGGGAGGACATCATAATTCACCCCTCCACTTT
CDR3aa: CASTEGGHHNSPLHF

abundance: NA
v_gene: TRBV23-1
d_gene: NA
j_gene: TRBJ2-5
CDR3nt: TGCGCCAGCAGTCAATCACAAGAGACCCAGTACTTC
CDR3aa: CASSQSQETQYF

abundance: NA
v_gene: TRBV7-9
d_gene: NA
j_gene: TRBJ2-3
CDR3nt: TGTGCCAGCAGTTACTCGCAGACATCGAAGACAGATACGCAGTATTTT
CDR3aa: CASSYSQTSKTDTQYF

abundance: NA
v_gene: TRBV4-1
d_gene: TRBD2
j_gene: TRBJ2-1
CDR3nt: TGCGCCAGCAGCCAACCGTCTAGCGGGAGGGCCAGGAGGGATGAGCAGTTCTTC
CDR3aa: CASSQPSSGRARRDEQFF

abundance: NA
v_gene: TRBV6-1
d_gene: TRBD1
j_gene: TRBJ2-6
CDR3nt: TGTGCCAGCAGTGAGGGGACAGCGGTCTCTGGGGCCAACGTCCTGACTTTC
CDR3aa: CASSEGTAVSGANVLTF

abundance: NA
v_gene: TRBV6-5
d_gene: NA
j_gene: TRBJ2-7
CDR3nt: TGTGCCAGCAGTTTGGACAGCTACGAGCAGTACTTC
CDR3aa: CASSLDSYEQYF

abundance: NA
v_gene: TRBV6-5
d_gene: NA
j_gene: TRBJ2-7
CDR3nt: TGTGCGTCGGGCCCGACTTCCTACGAGCAGTACTTC
CDR3aa: CASGPTSYEQYF

abundance: once
v_gene: TRBV11-2
d_gene: NA
j_gene: TRBJ1-1
CDR3nt: TGTGCCAGCCGGACCCTCGGAGGAGTGAACACTGAAGCTTTCTTT
CDR3aa: CASRTLGGVNTEAFF

abundance: NA
v_gene: TRBV4-1
d_gene: TRBD2
j_gene: TRBJ2-1
CDR3nt: TGCGCCAGCAGACTCACTAGCGGGAGCTACAATGAGCAGTTCTTC
CDR3aa: CASRLTSGSYNEQFF

abundance: NA
v_gene: TRBV7-6
d_gene: TRBD1
j_gene: TRBJ2-2
CDR3nt: TGTGCCAGCAGCCTTTTACCGGGACAGGGCAACACCGGGGAGCTGTTTTTT
CDR3aa: CASSLLPGQGNTGELFF

abundance: NA
v_gene: TRBV30
d_gene: NA
j_gene: TRBJ2-3
CDR3nt: TGTGCCGGAACCGCGGGGACCCTTAGCACAGATACGCAGTATTTT
CDR3aa: CAGTAGTLSTDTQYF

abundance: NA
v_gene: TRBV2
d_gene: NA
j_gene: TRBJ2-5
CDR3nt: TGTGCCAGCAGTGATTTGTTGGGGGGCGGACCCCAGTACTTC
CDR3aa: CASSDLLGGGPQYF

abundance: NA
v_gene: TRBV2
d_gene: NA
j_gene: TRBJ2-1
CDR3nt: TGTGCCAGCAGACAGGGAGCCTACAATGAGCAGTTCTTC
CDR3aa: CASRQGAYNEQFF

abundance: NA
v_gene: TRBV11-2
d_gene: TRBD2
j_gene: TRBJ2-2
CDR3nt: TGTGCCAGCAGCTTAGAGCGAGCGGGGGGCACCGGGGAGCTGTTTTTT
CDR3aa: CASSLERAGGTGELFF

abundance: NA
v_gene: TRBV4-1
d_gene: TRBD1
j_gene: TRBJ1-1
CDR3nt: TGCGCCAGCAGCCAAGAGACAGGGCTAACTGAAGCTTTCTTT
CDR3aa: CASSQETGLTEAFF

abundance: NA
v_gene: TRBV29-1
d_gene: NA
j_gene: TRBJ2-7
CDR3nt: TGCAGCGTGGAGGGCCTTGAAGAGCAGTACTTC
CDR3aa: CSVEGLEEQYF

abundance: NA
v_gene: TRBV2
d_gene: NA
j_gene: TRBJ2-7
CDR3nt: TGTGCCAGCAGTGAGGGCAGGGGCCCCTACGAGCAGTACTTC
CDR3aa: CASSEGRGPYEQYF

abundance: NA
v_gene: TRBV2
d_gene: NA
j_gene: TRBJ1-1
CDR3nt: TGTGCCAGCTCAAAGGGTAGCACTGAAGCTTTCTTT
CDR3aa: CASSKGSTEAFF

abundance: NA
v_gene: TRBV5-1
d_gene: TRBD1
j_gene: TRBJ1-1
CDR3nt: TGCGCCAGCAACACAGGGGGCAGCTACACTGAAGCTTTCTTT
CDR3aa: CASNTGGSYTEAFF

abundance: NA
v_gene: TRBV4-3
d_gene: NA
j_gene: TRBJ2-7
CDR3nt: TGCGCCAGCAGCCCCGGGACAAACTACGAGCAGTACTTC
CDR3aa: CASSPGTNYEQYF

abundance: NA
v_gene: TRBV28
d_gene: NA
j_gene: TRBJ2-5
CDR3nt: TGTGCCAGCCCTCCCTCGAATAACAACCAAGAGACCCAGTACTTC
CDR3aa: CASPPSNNNQETQYF